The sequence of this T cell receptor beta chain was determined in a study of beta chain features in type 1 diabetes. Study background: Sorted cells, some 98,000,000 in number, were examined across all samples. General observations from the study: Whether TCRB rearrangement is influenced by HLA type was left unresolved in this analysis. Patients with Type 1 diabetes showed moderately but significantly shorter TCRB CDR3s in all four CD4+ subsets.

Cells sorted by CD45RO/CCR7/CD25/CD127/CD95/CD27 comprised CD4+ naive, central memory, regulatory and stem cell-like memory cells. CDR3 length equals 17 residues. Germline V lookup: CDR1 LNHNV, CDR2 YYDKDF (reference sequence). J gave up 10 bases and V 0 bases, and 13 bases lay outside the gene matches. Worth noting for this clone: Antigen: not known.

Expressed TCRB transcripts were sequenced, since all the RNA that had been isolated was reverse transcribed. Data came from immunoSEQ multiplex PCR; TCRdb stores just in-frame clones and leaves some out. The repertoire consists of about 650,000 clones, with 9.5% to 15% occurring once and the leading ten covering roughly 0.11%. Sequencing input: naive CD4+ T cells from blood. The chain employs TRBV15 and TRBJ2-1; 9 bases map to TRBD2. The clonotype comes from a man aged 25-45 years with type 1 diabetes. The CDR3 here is CATSRDSVAGAQREQFF. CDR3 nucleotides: TGTGCCACCAGCAGAGACTCAGTAGCGGGGGCTCAGCGAGAGCAGTTCTTC.